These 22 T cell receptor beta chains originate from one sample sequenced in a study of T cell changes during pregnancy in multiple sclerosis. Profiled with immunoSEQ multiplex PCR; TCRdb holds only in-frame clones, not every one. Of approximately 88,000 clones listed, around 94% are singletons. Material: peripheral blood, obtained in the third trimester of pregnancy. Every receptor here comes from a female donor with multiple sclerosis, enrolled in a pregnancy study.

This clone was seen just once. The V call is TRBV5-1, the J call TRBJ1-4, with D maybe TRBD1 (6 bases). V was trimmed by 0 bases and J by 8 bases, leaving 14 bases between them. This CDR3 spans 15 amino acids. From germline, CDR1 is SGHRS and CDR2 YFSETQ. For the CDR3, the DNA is TGCGCCAGCAGCTTGGGTTCACAGGGACGGGAAAAACTGTTTTTT. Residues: CASSLGSQGREKLFF. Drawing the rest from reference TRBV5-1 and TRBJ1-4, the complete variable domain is KAGVTQTPRYLIKTRGQQVTLSCSPISGHRSVSWYQQTPGQGLQFLFEYFSETQRNKGNFPGRFSGRQFSNSRSEMNVSTLELGDSALYLCASSLGSQGREKLFFGSGTQLSVL.

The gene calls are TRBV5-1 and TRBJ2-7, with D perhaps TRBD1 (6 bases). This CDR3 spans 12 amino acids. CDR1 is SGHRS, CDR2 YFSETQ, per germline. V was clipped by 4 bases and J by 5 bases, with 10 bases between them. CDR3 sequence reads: CASSPDRDEQYF. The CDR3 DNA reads TGCGCCAGCAGCCCGGACAGAGACGAGCAGTACTTC.

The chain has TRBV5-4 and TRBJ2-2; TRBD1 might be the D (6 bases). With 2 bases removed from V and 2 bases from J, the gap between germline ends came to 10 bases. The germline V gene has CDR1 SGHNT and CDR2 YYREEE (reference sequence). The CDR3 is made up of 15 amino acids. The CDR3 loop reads CASSFTGTNTGELFF. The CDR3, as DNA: TGTGCCAGCAGCTTTACAGGGACAAACACCGGGGAGCTGTTTTTT.

This CDR3 reads CASSPPERAPYNEQFF. CDR3 coding DNA: TGTGCCAGCAGCCCGCCGGAGCGGGCGCCCTACAATGAGCAGTTCTTC. The chain links TRBV7-3 to TRBJ2-1, with D perhaps TRBD2 (6 bases). The germline CDR1 and CDR2 sequences are SGHTA and FQGTGA. The V end was cut by 5 bases, the J end by 2 bases, with 16 bases between. CDR3 length equals 16 residues. Complete variable domain (other parts from reference TRBV7-3 and TRBJ2-1): GAGVSQTPSNKVTEKGKYVELRCDPISGHTALYWYRQSLGQGPEFLIYFQGTGAADDSGLPNDRFFAVRPEGSVSTLKIQRTERGDSAVYLCASSPPERAPYNEQFFGPGTRLTVL.

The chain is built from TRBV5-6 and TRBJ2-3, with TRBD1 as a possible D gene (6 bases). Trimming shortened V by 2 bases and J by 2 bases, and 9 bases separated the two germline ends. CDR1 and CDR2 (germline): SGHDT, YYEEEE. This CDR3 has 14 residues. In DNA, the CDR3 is TGTGCCAGCAGCTTCGGACAGCCCACAGATACGCAGTATTTT. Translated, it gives CASSFGQPTDTQYF. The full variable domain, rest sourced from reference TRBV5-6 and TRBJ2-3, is DAGVTQSPTHLIKTRGQQVTLRCSPKSGHDTVSWYQQALGQGPQFIFQYYEEEERQRGNFPDRFSGHQFPNYSSELNVNALLLGDSALYLCASSFGQPTDTQYFGPGTRLTVL.

CDR3 DNA: TGTGCCAGCAGCAGGACTATCGCAGAGACCCAGTACTTC. It translates to CASSRTIAETQYF. The V gene is TRBV5-4, the J gene TRBJ2-5; D is possibly TRBD2 (6 bases). The V and J ends lost 4 bases and 4 bases respectively, with 11 bases between them. The CDR3 extends over 13 amino acids. Germline V lookup: CDR1 SGHNT, CDR2 YYREEE (reference sequence).

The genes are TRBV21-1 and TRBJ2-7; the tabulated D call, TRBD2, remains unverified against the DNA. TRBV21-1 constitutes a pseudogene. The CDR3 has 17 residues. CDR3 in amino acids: CASSKGGPGGAHYEQYF. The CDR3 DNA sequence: TGTGCCAGCAGCAAAGGGGGGCCGGGGGGGGCCCACTACGAGCAGTACTTC.

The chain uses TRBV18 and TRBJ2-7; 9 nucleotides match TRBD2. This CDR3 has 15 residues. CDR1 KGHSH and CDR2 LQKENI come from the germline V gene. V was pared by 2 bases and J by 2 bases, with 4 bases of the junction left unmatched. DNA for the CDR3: TGTGCCAGCTCACCATCCCCTAGCGGGACCTACGAGCAGTACTTC. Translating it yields CASSPSPSGTYEQYF.

The CDR3 here is CASSLFGGAFYTEAFF. CDR3 nucleotide sequence: TGTGCCAGCAGTTTATTTGGGGGGGCATTTTACACTGAAGCTTTCTTT. This chain uses TRBV27 with TRBJ1-1; a weak D match, TRBD1 (6 bases). Looked up from germline, CDR1 is MNHEY and CDR2 is SMNVEV (reference sequence). Between the trimmed V and J ends, which lost 1 base and 3 bases, there was a span of 15 bases. This CDR3 contains 16 residues.

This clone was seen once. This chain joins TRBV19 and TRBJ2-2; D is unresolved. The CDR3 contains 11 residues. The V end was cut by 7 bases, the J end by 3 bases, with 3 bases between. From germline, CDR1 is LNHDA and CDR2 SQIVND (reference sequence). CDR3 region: CASTDTGELFF. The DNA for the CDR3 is TGTGCCAGTACTGACACCGGGGAGCTGTTTTTT.

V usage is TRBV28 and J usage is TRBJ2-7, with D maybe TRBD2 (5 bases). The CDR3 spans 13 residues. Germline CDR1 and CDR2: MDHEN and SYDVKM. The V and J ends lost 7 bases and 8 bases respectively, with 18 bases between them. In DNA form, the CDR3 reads TGTGCCAGCATGGGCACATCTGGGAGTCAGCAGTACTTC. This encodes CASMGTSGSQQYF.

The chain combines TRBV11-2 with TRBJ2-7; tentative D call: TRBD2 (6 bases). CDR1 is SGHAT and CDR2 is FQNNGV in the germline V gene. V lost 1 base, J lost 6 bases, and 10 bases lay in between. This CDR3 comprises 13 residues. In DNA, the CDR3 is TGTGCCAGCAGCTTAGGGAGGGGTAGCGAGCAGTACTTC. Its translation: CASSLGRGSEQYF.

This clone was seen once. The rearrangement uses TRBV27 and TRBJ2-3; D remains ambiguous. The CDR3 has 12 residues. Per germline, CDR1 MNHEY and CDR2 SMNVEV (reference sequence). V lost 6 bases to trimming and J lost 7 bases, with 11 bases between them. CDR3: CASSPGTNTQYF. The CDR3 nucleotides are TGTGCCAGCAGCCCTGGCACGAATACGCAGTATTTT.

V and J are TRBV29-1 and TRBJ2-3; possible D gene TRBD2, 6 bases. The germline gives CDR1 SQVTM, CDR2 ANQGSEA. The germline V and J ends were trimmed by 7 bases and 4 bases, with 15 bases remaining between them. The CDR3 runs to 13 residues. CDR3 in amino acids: CSAPYGGADTQYF. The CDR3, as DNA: TGCAGCGCTCCATACGGGGGAGCAGATACGCAGTATTTT.

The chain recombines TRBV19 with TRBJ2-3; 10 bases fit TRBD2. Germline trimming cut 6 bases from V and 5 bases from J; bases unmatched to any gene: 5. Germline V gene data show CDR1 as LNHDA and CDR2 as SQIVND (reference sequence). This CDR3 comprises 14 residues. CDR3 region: CASRPGLAQDTQYF. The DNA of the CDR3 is TGTGCCAGTAGGCCGGGACTAGCGCAAGATACGCAGTATTTT.

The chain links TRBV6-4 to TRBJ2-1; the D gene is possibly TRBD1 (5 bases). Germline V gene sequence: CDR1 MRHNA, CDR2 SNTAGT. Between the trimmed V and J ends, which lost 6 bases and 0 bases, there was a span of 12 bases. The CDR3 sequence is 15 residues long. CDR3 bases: TGTGCCAGCAGCGCAGGGTCGGGCTCCTACAATGAGCAGTTCTTC. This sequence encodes CASSAGSGSYNEQFF.

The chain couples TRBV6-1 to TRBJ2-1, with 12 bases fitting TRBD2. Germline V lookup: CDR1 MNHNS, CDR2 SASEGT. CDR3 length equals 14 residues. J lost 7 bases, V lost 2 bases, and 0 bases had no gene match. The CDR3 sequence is CASSETSGGNEQFF. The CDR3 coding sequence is TGTGCCAGCAGTGAAACTAGCGGGGGGAATGAGCAGTTCTTC.

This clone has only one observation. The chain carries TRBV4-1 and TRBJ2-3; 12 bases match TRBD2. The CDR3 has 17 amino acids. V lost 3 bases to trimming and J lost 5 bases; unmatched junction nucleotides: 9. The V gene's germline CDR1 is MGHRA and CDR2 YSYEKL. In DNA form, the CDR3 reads TGCGCCAGCAGCCAGCAGCCGGGACTAGCGGGTGGAGATACGCAGTATTTT. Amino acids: CASSQQPGLAGGDTQYF.

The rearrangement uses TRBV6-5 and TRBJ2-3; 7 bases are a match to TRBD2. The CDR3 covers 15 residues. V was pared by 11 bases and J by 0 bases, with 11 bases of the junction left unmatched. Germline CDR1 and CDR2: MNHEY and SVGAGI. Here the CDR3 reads CAAQRDYLSTDTQYF. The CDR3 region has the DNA TGTGCCGCCCAACGGGACTATCTTAGCACAGATACGCAGTATTTT.

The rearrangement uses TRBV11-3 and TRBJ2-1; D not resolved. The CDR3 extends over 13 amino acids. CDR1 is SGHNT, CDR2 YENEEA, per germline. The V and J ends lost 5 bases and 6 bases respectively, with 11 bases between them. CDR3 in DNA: TGTGCCAGCAGCCAATCCCAGGCCAATGAGCAGTTCTTC. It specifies CASSQSQANEQFF.

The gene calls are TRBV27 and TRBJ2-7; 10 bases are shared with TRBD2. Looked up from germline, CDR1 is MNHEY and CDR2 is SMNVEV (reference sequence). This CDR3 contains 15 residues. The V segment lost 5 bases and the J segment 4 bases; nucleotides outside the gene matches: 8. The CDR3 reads CASSPRLAGEYEQYF. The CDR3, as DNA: TGTGCCAGCAGTCCTCGACTAGCGGGCGAATACGAGCAGTACTTC.

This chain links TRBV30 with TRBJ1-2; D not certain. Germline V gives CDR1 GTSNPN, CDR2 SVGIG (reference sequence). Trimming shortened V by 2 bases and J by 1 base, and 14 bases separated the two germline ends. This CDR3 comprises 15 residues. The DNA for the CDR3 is TGTGCCTGGAGTAGCGGTTTTGGGGTTAACTATGGCTACACCTTC. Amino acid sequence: CAWSSGFGVNYGYTF.